Listed below are T cell receptor beta chains from one sample, sequenced in a study of TIL therapy for anti-PD-1-resistant metastatic lung cancer. The repertoire was sequenced with immunoSEQ multiplex PCR; TCRdb's copy has only in-frame clones and lacks some. The sample consists of about 36,000 clones, 70% to 75% of them appearing once. The source material was blood, sampled at baseline. These receptors were obtained from a person between 25 and 79 years old with non-small cell lung cancer. Each CDR3 is given with its conserved first and last residue. D genes are given only for firm matches. Clone size is not always given. Where it is, it says once, few, many or a class for expanded clones.

J	size	V	D	DNA	CDR3
TRBJ1-1	.	TRBV19	TRBD1	TGTGCCAGTAGTATAGTTACAGGGGTGACTGAAGCTTTCTTT	CASSIVTGVTEAFF
TRBJ1-3	.	TRBV9	.	TGTGCCAGCAGCGTAAGGGTCCAAAGCTCTGGAAACACCATATATTTT	CASSVRVQSSGNTIYF
TRBJ2-7	.	TRBV5-1	TRBD1	TGCGCCAGCAGCCCCTGGGGACAGGGGGCCTCGTACGAGCAGTACTTC	CASSPWGQGASYEQYF
TRBJ1-5	few	TRBV28	.	TGTGCCAGCAGTTTGGGGGGAACCCAGCATTTT	CASSLGGTQHF
TRBJ2-6	.	TRBV9	TRBD1	TGTGCCAGCAGCCCGACAGGGGGCGCGGCTGGGGCCAACGTCCTGACTTTC	CASSPTGGAAGANVLTF
TRBJ1-3	.	TRBV5-4	TRBD1	TGTGCCAGCAGCTCGGGGACAGGGTTCTTTGGAAACACCATATATTTT	CASSSGTGFFGNTIYF
TRBJ1-6	.	TRBV28	.	TGTGCCAGCAGTTTAGACGGGGCCCGGGCGAGTAATTCACCCCTCCACTTT	CASSLDGARASNSPLHF
TRBJ2-5	.	TRBV5-1	.	TGCGCCAGCAGCTTGGGGGCTCCCCAAGAGACCCAGTACTTC	CASSLGAPQETQYF
TRBJ2-2	.	TRBV29-1	.	TGCAGCGTTGAAGAAACAGGGCGGACCGGGGAGCTGTTTTTT	CSVEETGRTGELFF
TRBJ2-4	.	TRBV5-6	.	TGTGCCAGCAGCCACGCGAGGGCATACGCCAAAAACATTCAGTACTTC	CASSHARAYAKNIQYF
TRBJ1-2	.	TRBV7-2	TRBD1	TGTGCCAGCAGCTCCCGGACAGGGGAGGGCAGAGAGGGCTACACCTTC	CASSSRTGEGREGYTF
TRBJ2-1	.	TRBV7-2	.	TGTGCCAGCAGCACATTTAGGTCCTACAATGAGCAGTTCTTC	CASSTFRSYNEQFF
TRBJ2-1	.	TRBV7-2	.	TGTGCCAGCAGCCCTCGTAGGCTGGAGAACTCCTACAATGAGCAGTTCTTC	CASSPRRLENSYNEQFF
TRBJ1-2	.	TRBV30	.	TGTGCCTGGAGGGGGGCCACGGCAGGGTCCCACTATGGCTACACCTTC	CAWRGATAGSHYGYTF
TRBJ2-1	.	TRBV9	TRBD2	TGTGCCAGCGGAATGACTAGCGCAAGAGGTTTGGATGAGCAGTTCTTC	CASGMTSARGLDEQFF
TRBJ2-5	.	TRBV20-1	.	TGCAGTGTAGAGACCCAGTACTTC	CSVETQYF
TRBJ1-2	.	TRBV19	.	TGTGCCAGTAGGGACACGCTAAACTATGGCTACACCTTC	CASRDTLNYGYTF
TRBJ2-3	.	TRBV30	.	TGTGCCTGGACCGAAGGGGGTTATACGCAGTATTTT	CAWTEGGYTQYF
TRBJ2-5	.	TRBV18	.	TGTGCCAGCTCACCAAACAGGGACGAGACCCAGTACTTC	CASSPNRDETQYF
TRBJ2-3	.	TRBV7-8	TRBD2	TGTGCCAGCAGCTCGGGGACTACCAGAACGCAGTATTTT	CASSSGTTRTQYF
TRBJ1-1	.	TRBV28	.	TGTGCCAGCAGTTTGGGCCAGCGGAACACTGAAGCTTTCTTT	CASSLGQRNTEAFF
TRBJ2-7	.	TRBV11-3	TRBD1	TGTGCCAGCAGCCAAAAGCCCACAGGGGGGCTCAATTACGAGCAGTACTTC	CASSQKPTGGLNYEQYF
TRBJ2-7	.	TRBV27	.	TGTGCCAGCAGCCCCCCGCCCGCACAAAAAATCTACGAGCAGTACTTC	CASSPPPAQKIYEQYF
TRBJ1-2	.	TRBV29-1	TRBD1	TGCAGCGTTGAGGGCGGGACAGACAACTATGGCTACACCTTC	CSVEGGTDNYGYTF
TRBJ2-3	.	TRBV5-4	.	TGTGCCAGCGGGAAGGGCACAGATACGCAGTATTTT	CASGKGTDTQYF
TRBJ2-1	once	TRBV2	.	TGTGCCAGCAGCGTTACAGGGAGCTCCTACAATGAGCAGTTCTTC	CASSVTGSSYNEQFF
TRBJ2-7	.	TRBV7-2	.	TGTGCCAGCAGCTGGACCAGTTCCGCCGAGCAGTACTTC	CASSWTSSAEQYF